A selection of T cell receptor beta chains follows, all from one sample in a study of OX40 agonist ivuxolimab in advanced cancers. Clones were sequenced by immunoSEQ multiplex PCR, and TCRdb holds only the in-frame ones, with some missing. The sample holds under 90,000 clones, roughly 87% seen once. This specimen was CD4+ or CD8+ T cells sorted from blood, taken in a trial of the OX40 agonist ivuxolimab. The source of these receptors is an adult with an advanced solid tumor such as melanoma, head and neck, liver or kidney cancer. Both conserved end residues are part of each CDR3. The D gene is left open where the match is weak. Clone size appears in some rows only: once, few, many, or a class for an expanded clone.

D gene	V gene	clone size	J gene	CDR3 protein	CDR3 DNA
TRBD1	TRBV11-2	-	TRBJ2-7	CASSPIQGSYEQYF	TGTGCCAGCAGCCCCATACAGGGGTCCTACGAGCAGTACTTC
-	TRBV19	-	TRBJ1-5	CASSINLLYQPQHF	TGTGCCAGTAGTATAAATCTTCTCTATCAGCCCCAGCATTTT
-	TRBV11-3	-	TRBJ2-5	CASSIENSGVSNF	TGTGCCAGCAGCATTGAAAACTCGGGGGTCTCGAACTTC
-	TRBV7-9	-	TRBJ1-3	CASSSPLGRRGGNTIYF	TGTGCCAGCAGCTCCCCCTTGGGGCGCCGCGGAGGAAACACCATATATTTT
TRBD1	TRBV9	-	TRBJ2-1	CASSDDRVGYNEQFF	TGTGCCAGCAGCGACGACAGGGTCGGGTACAATGAGCAGTTCTTC
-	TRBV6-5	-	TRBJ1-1	CASSHLDRNTEAFF	TGTGCCAGCAGTCACCTCGACAGGAACACTGAAGCTTTCTTT
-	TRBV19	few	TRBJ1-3	CASCRGGSGNTIYF	TGTGCCAGTTGCAGGGGAGGCTCTGGAAACACCATATATTTT
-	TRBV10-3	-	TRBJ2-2	CAIRYSKGLEHTGELFF	TGTGCCATCAGATACTCCAAAGGGCTGGAACACACCGGGGAGCTGTTTTTT
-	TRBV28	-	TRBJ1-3	CASSAPRGPSSGNTIYF	TGTGCCAGCAGTGCCCCCCGGGGCCCAAGCTCTGGAAACACCATATATTTT
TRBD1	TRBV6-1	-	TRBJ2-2	CASRTGGGTGELFF	TGTGCCAGCAGGACAGGGGGGGGAACCGGGGAGCTGTTTTTT
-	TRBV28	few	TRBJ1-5	CASRKAPGNQPQHF	TGTGCCAGCAGGAAGGCCCCGGGGAATCAGCCCCAGCATTTT
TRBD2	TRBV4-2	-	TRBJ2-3	CASSQGTSEDTQYF	TGTGCCAGCAGCCAAGGGACTAGTGAAGATACGCAGTATTTT
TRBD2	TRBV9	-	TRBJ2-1	CASSVVAGGPAEQFF	TGTGCCAGCAGCGTAGTAGCGGGGGGGCCGGCTGAGCAGTTCTTC
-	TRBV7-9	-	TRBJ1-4	CASSLGGPTNEKLFF	TGTGCCAGCAGCTTGGGAGGACCAACTAATGAAAAACTGTTTTTT
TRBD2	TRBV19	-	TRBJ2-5	CASSIASGGALETQYF	TGTGCCAGTAGTATCGCTAGCGGGGGGGCCTTGGAGACCCAGTACTTC
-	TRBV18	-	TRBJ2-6	CASSPQGASGANVLTF	TGTGCCAGCTCACCCCAGGGTGCCTCTGGGGCCAACGTCCTGACTTTC
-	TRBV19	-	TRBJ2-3	CASSPFMDSSTDTQYF	TGTGCCAGTAGTCCCTTCATGGACAGCAGCACAGATACGCAGTATTTT
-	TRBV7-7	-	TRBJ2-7	CASSAYEQYF	TGTGCCAGCAGCGCCTACGAGCAGTACTTC
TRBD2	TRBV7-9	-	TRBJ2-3	CASRSTSGSTDTQYF	TGTGCCAGCAGGTCCACTAGCGGGAGCACAGATACGCAGTATTTT
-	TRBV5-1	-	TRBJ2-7	CASSLGLAGSYEQYF	TGCGCCAGCAGCTTGGGACTCGCAGGATCCTACGAGCAGTACTTC
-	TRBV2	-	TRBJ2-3	CASSVDFGDTQYF	TGTGCCAGCAGCGTGGACTTTGGAGATACGCAGTATTTT
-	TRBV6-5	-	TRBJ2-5	CASWEQETQYF	TGTGCCAGTTGGGAGCAAGAGACCCAGTACTTC
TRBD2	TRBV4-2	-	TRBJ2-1	CASSQDPSGSIWEQFF	TGTGCCAGCAGCCAAGATCCTAGCGGGAGTATTTGGGAGCAGTTCTTC
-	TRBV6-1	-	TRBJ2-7	CASSEAIREQYF	TGTGCCAGCAGTGAAGCGATAAGGGAGCAGTACTTC
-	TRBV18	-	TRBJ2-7	CASSPQGAGHEQYF	TGTGCCAGCTCACCACAGGGTGCGGGACACGAGCAGTACTTC
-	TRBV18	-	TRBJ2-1	CASSPTEVLARSNEQFF	TGTGCCAGCTCACCAACCGAGGTCCTAGCGAGGAGCAATGAGCAGTTCTTC
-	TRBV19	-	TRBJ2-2	CASSIGITGELFF	TGTGCCAGTAGTATCGGGATCACCGGGGAGCTGTTTTTT
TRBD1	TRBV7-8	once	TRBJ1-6	CASSLLEGANNSPLHF	TGTGCCAGCAGCTTATTGGAGGGGGCCAATAATTCACCCCTCCACTTT
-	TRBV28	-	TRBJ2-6	CASSFAGNTGANVLTF	TGTGCCAGCAGTTTCGCAGGGAACACTGGGGCCAACGTCCTGACTTTC
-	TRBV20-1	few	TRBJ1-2	CSARRTEDYTF	TGCAGTGCTAGGAGGACAGAAGACTACACCTTC
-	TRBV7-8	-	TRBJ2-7	CASSLAGQDYYEQYF	TGTGCCAGCAGCTTAGCGGGACAAGATTACTACGAGCAGTACTTC
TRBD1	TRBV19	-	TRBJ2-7	CASSIGQGEQYF	TGTGCCAGTAGTATAGGACAGGGCGAGCAGTACTTC
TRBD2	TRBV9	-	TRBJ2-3	CASSVGTSGFTDTQYF	TGTGCCAGCAGCGTCGGGACTAGCGGCTTCACAGATACGCAGTATTTT
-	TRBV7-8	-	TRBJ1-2	CASSLDPLARGEDGYTF	TGTGCCAGCAGCTTAGATCCCCTGGCCAGGGGTGAGGATGGCTACACCTTC
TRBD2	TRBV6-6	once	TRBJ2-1	CASSRLLSGDEQFF	TGTGCCAGCAGTAGGCTCCTTAGCGGGGATGAGCAGTTCTTC
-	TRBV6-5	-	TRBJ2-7	CASNFEGGEQYF	TGTGCCAGCAACTTTGAGGGGGGCGAGCAGTACTTC
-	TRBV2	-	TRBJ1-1	CASNPSTAPMNTEAFF	TGTGCCAGCAACCCGTCGACAGCTCCCATGAACACTGAAGCTTTCTTT
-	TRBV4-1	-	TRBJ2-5	CASSQVPQWESETQYF	TGCGCCAGCAGCCAAGTGCCCCAGTGGGAGAGTGAGACCCAGTACTTC
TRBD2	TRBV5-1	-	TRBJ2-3	CASSLLSLAGGSIGGGSTDTQYF	TGCGCCAGCAGCTTGTTGAGTCTAGCGGGAGGATCGATAGGTGGAGGGAGCACAGATACGCAGTATTTT
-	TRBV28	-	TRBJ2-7	CASSLPGTGSSYEQYF	TGTGCCAGCAGTCTTCCCGGGACGGGAAGCTCCTACGAGCAGTACTTC
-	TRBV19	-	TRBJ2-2	CASSIASSPLNTGELFF	TGTGCCAGTAGTATTGCATCCTCCCCCCTGAACACCGGGGAGCTGTTTTTT
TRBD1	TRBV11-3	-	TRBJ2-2	CASSLRTGAAGELFF	TGTGCCAGCAGCCTTCGGACAGGGGCTGCCGGGGAGCTGTTTTTT
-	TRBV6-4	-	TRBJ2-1	CASSETDQGRNEQFF	TGTGCCAGCAGTGAGACCGATCAGGGTAGGAATGAGCAGTTCTTC
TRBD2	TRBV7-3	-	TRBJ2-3	CASSFGGADTQYF	TGTGCCAGCAGCTTCGGGGGGGCAGATACGCAGTATTTT
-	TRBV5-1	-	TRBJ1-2	CASSLGSSNQGGYTF	TGCGCCAGCAGCTTGGGGTCCTCGAATCAGGGTGGCTACACCTTC
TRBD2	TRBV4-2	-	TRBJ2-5	CASSQEVAGGLSETQYF	TGTGCCAGCAGCCAAGAGGTAGCGGGGGGGCTCTCGGAGACCCAGTACTTC
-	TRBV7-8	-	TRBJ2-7	CASSLERGSPYEQYF	TGTGCCAGCAGCTTAGAGCGTGGATCCCCCTACGAGCAGTACTTC
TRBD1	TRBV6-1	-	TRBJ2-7	CASRGQGLYEQYF	TGTGCCAGCAGGGGACAGGGGCTGTACGAGCAGTACTTC
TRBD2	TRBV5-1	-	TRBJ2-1	CASTPTSGNNNEQFF	TGCGCCAGCACCCCGACTAGCGGGAACAACAATGAGCAGTTCTTC
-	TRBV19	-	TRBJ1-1	CASSIAAGGPTEAFF	TGTGCCAGTAGTATAGCGGCAGGTGGTCCGACTGAAGCTTTCTTT
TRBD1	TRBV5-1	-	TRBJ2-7	CASSQTGEVSYEQYF	TGCGCCAGCAGCCAGACAGGGGAGGTCTCCTACGAGCAGTACTTC
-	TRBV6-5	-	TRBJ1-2	CASSYSPGDYGYTF	TGTGCCAGCAGTTACTCCCCAGGGGACTATGGCTACACCTTC
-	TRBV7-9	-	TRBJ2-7	CASKPRDGQPYEQYF	TGTGCCAGCAAACCCAGAGACGGACAACCCTACGAGCAGTACTTC
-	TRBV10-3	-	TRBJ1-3	CAISESGRGNTIYF	TGTGCCATCAGTGAGTCAGGCAGAGGAAACACCATATATTTT
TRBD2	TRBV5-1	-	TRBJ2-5	CASSLELAGWQETQYF	TGCGCCAGCAGCTTGGAGCTAGCGGGGTGGCAAGAGACCCAGTACTTC